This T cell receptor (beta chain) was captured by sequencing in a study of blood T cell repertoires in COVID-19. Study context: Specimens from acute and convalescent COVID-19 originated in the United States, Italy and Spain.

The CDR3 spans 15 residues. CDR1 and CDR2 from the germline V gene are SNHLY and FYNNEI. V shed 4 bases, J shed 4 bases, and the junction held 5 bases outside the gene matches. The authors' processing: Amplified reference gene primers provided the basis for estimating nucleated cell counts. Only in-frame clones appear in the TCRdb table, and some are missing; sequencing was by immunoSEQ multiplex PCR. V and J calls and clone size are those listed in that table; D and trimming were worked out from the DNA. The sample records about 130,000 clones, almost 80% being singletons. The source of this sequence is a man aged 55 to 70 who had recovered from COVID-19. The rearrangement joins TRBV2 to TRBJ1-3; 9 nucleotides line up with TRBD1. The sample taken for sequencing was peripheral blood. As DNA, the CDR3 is TGTGCCAGCAGTGTTGGACAGGGGTTGGGAAACACCATATATTTT. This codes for CASSVGQGLGNTIYF.